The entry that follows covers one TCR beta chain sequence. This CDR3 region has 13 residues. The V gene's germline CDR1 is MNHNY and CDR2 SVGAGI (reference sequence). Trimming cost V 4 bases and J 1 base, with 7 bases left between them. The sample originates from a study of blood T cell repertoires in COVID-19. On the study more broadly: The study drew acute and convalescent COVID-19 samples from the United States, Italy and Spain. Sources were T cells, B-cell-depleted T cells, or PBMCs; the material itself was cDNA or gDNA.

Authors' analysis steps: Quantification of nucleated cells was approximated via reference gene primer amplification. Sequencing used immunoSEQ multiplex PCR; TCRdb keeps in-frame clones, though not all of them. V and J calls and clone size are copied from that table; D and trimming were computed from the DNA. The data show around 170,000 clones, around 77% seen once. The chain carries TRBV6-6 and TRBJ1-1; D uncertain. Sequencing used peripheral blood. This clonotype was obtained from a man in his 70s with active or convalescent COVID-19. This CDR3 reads CASSSAGNTEAFF. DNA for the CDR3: TGTGCCAGCAGTTCGGCAGGGAACACTGAAGCTTTCTTT.